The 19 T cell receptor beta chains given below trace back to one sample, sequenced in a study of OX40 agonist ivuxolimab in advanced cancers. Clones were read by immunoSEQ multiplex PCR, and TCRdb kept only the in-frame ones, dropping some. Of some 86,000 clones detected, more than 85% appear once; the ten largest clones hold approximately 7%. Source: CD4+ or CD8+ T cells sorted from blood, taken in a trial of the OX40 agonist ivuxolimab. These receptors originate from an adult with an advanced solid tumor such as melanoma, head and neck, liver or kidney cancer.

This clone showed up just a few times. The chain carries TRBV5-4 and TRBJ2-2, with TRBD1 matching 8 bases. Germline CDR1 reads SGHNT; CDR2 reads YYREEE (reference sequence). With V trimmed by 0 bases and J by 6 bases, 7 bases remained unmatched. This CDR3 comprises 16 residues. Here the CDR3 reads CASSLARGLVAGELFF. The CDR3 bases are TGTGCCAGCAGCTTGGCCAGGGGGCTCGTTGCCGGGGAGCTGTTTTTT.

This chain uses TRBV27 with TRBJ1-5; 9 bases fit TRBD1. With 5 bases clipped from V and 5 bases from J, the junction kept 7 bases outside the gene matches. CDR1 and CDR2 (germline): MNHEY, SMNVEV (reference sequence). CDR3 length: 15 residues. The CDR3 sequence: CASSQGQGRDQPQHF. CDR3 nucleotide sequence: TGTGCCAGCAGTCAAGGACAGGGGCGGGATCAGCCCCAGCATTTT.

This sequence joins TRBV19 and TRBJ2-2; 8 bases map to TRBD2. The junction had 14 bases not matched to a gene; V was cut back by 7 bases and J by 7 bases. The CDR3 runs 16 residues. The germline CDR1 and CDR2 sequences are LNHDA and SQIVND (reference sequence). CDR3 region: CASISPQAGAFGELFF. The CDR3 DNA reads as TGTGCCAGTATTTCCCCACAAGCGGGAGCTTTCGGGGAGCTGTTTTTT.

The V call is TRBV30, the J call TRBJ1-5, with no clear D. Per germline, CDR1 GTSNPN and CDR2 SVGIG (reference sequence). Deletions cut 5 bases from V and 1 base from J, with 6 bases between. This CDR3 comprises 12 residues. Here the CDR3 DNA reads TGTGCCTGGGGGCAGAGCAATCAGCCCCAGCATTTT. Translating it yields CAWGQSNQPQHF.

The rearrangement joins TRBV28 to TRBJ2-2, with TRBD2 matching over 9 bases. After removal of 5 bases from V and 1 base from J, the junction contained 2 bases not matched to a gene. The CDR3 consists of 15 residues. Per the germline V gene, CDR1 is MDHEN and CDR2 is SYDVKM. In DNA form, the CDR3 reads TGTGCCAGCAGTCTAGCGGGAAGGAACACCGGGGAGCTGTTTTTT. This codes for CASSLAGRNTGELFF.

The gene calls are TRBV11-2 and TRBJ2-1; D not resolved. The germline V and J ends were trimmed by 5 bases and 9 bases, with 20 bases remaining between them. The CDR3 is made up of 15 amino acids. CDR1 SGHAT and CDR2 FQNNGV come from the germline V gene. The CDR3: CASSERTVDEREQFF. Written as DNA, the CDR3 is TGTGCCAGCAGCGAACGGACGGTCGATGAGCGTGAGCAGTTCTTC.

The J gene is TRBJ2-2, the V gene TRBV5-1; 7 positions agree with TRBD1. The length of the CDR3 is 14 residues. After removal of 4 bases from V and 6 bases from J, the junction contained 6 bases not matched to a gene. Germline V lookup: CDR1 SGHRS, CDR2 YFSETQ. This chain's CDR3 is CASSTGTDSGELFF. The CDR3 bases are TGCGCCAGCAGCACGGGGACAGACTCCGGGGAGCTGTTTTTT.

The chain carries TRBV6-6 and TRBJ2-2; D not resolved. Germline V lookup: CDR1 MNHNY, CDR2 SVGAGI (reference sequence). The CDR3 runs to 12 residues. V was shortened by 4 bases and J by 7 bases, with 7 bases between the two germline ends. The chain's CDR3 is CASSFSNGELFF. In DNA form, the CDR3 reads TGTGCCAGCAGTTTCTCGAACGGGGAGCTGTTTTTT.

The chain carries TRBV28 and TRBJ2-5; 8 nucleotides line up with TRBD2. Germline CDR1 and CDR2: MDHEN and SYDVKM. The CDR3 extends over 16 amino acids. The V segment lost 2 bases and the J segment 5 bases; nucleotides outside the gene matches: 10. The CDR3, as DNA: TGTGCCAGCAGTTTACAAGCGGCCCCGGGGGGGGAGACCCAGTACTTC. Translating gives CASSLQAAPGGETQYF. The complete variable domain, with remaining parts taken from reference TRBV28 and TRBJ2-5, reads DVKVTQSSRYLVKRTGEKVFLECVQDMDHENMFWYRQDPGLGLRLIYFSYDVKMKEKGDIPEGYSVSREKKERFSLILESASTNQTSMYLCASSLQAAPGGETQYFGPGTRLLVL.

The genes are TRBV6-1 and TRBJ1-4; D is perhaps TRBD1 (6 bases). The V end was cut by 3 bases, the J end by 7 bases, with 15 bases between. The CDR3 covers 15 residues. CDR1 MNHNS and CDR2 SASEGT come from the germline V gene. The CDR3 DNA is TGTGCCAGCAGTGACAAAAGGGGGAAGGCTGAAAAACTGTTTTTT. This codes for CASSDKRGKAEKLFF.

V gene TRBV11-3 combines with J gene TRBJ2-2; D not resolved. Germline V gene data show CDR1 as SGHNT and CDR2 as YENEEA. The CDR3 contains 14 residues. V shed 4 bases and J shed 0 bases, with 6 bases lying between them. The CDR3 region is CASSWAANTGELFF. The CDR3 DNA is TGTGCCAGCAGCTGGGCTGCGAACACCGGGGAGCTGTTTTTT. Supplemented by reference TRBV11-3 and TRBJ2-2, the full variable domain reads EAGVVQSPRYKIIEKKQPVAFWCNPISGHNTLYWYLQNLGQGPELLIRYENEEAVDDSQLPKDRFSAERLKGVDSTLKIQPAELGDSAVYLCASSWAANTGELFFGEGSRLTVL.

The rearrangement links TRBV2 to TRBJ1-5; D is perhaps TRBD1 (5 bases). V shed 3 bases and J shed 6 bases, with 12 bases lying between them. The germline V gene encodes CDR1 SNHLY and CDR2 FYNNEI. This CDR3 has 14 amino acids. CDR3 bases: TGTGCCAGCAGTGATGGCAGGGTCGGTCAGCCCCAGCATTTT. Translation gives CASSDGRVGQPQHF.

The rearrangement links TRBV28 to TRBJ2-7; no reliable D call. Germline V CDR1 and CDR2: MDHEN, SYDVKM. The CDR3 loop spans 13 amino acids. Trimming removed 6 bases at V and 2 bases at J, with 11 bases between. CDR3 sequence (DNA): TGTGCCAGCAGGGTGGGCAGAGCCTACGAGCAGTACTTC. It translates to CASRVGRAYEQYF.

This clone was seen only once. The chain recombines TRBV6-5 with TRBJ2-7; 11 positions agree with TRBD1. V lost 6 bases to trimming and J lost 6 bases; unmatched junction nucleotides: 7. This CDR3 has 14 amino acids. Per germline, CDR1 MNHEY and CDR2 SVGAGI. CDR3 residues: CASRGTGGPLEQYF. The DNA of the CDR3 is TGTGCCAGCAGGGGGACAGGGGGACCTCTCGAGCAGTACTTC.

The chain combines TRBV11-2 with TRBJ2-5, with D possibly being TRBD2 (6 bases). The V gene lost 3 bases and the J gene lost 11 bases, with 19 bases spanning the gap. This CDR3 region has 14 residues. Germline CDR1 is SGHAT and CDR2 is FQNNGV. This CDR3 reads CASSLGTPPLEQYF. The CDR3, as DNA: TGTGCCAGCAGCTTGGGGACTCCTCCATTGGAGCAGTACTTC.

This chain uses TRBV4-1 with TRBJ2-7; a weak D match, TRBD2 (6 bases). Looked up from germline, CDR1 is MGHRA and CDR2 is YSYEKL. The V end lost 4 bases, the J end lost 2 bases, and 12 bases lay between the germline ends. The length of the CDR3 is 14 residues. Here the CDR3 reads CASSRGTFAYEQYF. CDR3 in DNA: TGCGCCAGCAGCCGGGGGACTTTCGCCTACGAGCAGTACTTC.

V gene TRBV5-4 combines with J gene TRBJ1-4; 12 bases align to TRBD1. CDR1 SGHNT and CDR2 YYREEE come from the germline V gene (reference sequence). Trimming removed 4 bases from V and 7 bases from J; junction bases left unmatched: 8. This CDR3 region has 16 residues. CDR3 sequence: CASSRGQGAVSEKLFF. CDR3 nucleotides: TGTGCCAGCAGCCGGGGACAGGGGGCAGTAAGTGAAAAACTGTTTTTT. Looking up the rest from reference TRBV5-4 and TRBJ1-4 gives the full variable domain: ETGVTQSPTHLIKTRGQQVTLRCSSQSGHNTVSWYQQALGQGPQFIFQYYREEENGRGNFPPRFSGLQFPNYSSELNVNALELDDSALYLCASSRGQGAVSEKLFFGSGTQLSVL.

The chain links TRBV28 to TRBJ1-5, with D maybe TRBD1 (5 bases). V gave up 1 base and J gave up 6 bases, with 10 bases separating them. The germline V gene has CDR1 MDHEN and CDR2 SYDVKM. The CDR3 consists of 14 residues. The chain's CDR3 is CASSLSGRRQPQHF. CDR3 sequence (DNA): TGTGCCAGCAGTTTATCAGGGCGGCGTCAGCCCCAGCATTTT.

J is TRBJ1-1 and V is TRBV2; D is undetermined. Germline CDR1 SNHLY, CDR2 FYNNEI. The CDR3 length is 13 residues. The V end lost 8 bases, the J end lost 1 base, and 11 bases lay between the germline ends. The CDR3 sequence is CASLIAQNTEAFF. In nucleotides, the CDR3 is TGTGCCAGCTTGATCGCGCAGAACACTGAAGCTTTCTTT. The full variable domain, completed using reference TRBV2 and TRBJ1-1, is EPEVTQTPSHQVTQMGQEVILRCVPISNHLYFYWYRQILGQKVEFLVSFYNNEISEKSEIFDDQFSVERPDGSNFTLKIRSTKLEDSAMYFCASLIAQNTEAFFGQGTRLTVV.